Reported below is one T cell receptor beta chain. This entry belongs to a study of blood T cell repertoires in COVID-19. Study details: COVID-19 samples from acute and convalescent phases originated in the United States, Italy and Spain. PBMCs, B-cell-depleted T cells, or T cells provided the cDNA or gDNA that made up the material.

Repertoires were generated with immunoSEQ multiplex PCR, while TCRdb's copy carries only in-frame clones and drops some. The sample consists of 150,000 to 200,000 clones, around 86% of them appearing once. The material sequenced was peripheral blood. This sequence originates from a man aged 35 to 55 with active or convalescent COVID-19.

CDR3 sequence (DNA): TGTGCCAGCAGTAAGAGGACAGGTGGCAATCAGCCCCAGCATTTT. It translates to CASSKRTGGNQPQHF. The rearrangement joins TRBV2 to TRBJ1-5; the match to TRBD1 covers 7 bases. This CDR3 has 15 residues. The V gene end was trimmed by 5 bases and the J gene end by 2 bases; junction bases not matched to a gene: 6. The germline CDR1 and CDR2 sequences are SNHLY and FYNNEI.